Shown below are 5 T cell receptor beta chains from a single sample sequenced in a study of vaccination effects on CD4 cells after COVID-19. Their antigen targets remain unknown. Sequenced by immunoSEQ multiplex PCR; TCRdb stores in-frame clones only, minus some. Of about 40,000 clones listed, 60% to 80% are singletons. Using viral peptide pools, the ViraFEST assay grew out antigen-specific CD4+ T cells prior to sequencing. Scientists isolated CD4+ T cells after a roughly ten-day culture period ended. Vaccinated participants had no history of SARS-CoV-2 infection and tested negative for nucleocapsid antibodies. The sequencing here drew on CD4+ T cells from PBMCs cultured with HCoV-OC43 spike peptides, taken before COVID-19 vaccination. The subset is: HCoV-OC43 spike overlapping peptide pool stimulation. Receptors were obtained from a human donor who received a COVID-19 vaccine.

The chain is built from TRBV5-6 and TRBJ1-5; D is unclear. Germline loops: CDR1 SGHDT, CDR2 YYEEEE. The CDR3 consists of 14 residues. Trimming removed 0 bases at V and 11 bases at J, with 15 bases between. The CDR3 is CASSLGSFGGAQHF. CDR3 in DNA: TGTGCCAGCAGCTTGGGGAGCTTTGGAGGAGCCCAGCATTTT.

V is TRBV6-5 and J is TRBJ1-2; D call uncertain. The V end lost 4 bases, the J end lost 4 bases, and 10 bases lay between the germline ends. The CDR3 runs to 13 residues. Germline V gene data show CDR1 as MNHEY and CDR2 as SVGAGI. The CDR3 reads CASSLPGGYGYTF. Written as DNA, the CDR3 is TGTGCCAGCAGTTTACCAGGCGGCTATGGCTACACCTTC.

The V and J genes are TRBV9 and TRBJ2-7, with TRBD1 identical over 9 bases. With 4 bases clipped from V and 1 base from J, the junction kept 3 bases outside the gene matches. Germline CDR1 and CDR2: SGDLS and YYNGEE. The CDR3 is 14 amino acids. The CDR3, as DNA: TGTGCCAGCAGCTCCGGGACAGGGTCCTACGAGCAGTACTTC. This gives the protein CASSSGTGSYEQYF. The complete variable domain, with remaining parts taken from reference TRBV9 and TRBJ2-7, reads DSGVTQTPKHLITATGQRVTLRCSPRSGDLSVYWYQQSLDQGLQFLIQYYNGEERAKGNILERFSAQQFPDLHSELNLSSLELGDSALYFCASSSGTGSYEQYFGPGTRLTVT.

V and J are TRBV18 and TRBJ1-5; D unresolved. Per germline, CDR1 KGHSH and CDR2 LQKENI. The CDR3 runs to 15 residues. V gave up 5 bases and J gave up 7 bases, with 18 bases separating them. In DNA form, the CDR3 reads TGTGCCAGCTCAACCTCCCCGGGAGGATGGCAGCCCCAGCATTTT. It yields the protein CASSTSPGGWQPQHF.

The chain links TRBV18 to TRBJ2-3, with D perhaps matching TRBD2 (5 bases). Trimming left V 2 bases short and J 4 bases short, with 13 bases between. Germline CDR1 KGHSH, CDR2 LQKENI. The CDR3 runs to 15 residues. In DNA, the CDR3 is TGTGCCAGCTCACCAAGCGGCGGTAGCCCAGATACGCAGTATTTT. Protein sequence: CASSPSGGSPDTQYF.